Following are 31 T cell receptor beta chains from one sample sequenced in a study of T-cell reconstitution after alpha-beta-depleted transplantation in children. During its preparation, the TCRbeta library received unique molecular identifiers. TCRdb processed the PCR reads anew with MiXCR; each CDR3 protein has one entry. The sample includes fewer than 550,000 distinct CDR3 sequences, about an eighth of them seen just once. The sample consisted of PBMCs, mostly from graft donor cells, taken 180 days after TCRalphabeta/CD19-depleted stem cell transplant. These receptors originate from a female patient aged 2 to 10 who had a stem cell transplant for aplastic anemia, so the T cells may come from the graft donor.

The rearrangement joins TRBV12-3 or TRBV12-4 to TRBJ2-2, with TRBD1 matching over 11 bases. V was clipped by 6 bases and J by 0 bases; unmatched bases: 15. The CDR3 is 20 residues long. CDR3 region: CASRRNWDRGIFANTGELFF. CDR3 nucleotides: TGTGCCAGCAGGAGGAATTGGGACAGGGGGATTTTTGCGAACACCGGGGAGCTGTTTTTT.

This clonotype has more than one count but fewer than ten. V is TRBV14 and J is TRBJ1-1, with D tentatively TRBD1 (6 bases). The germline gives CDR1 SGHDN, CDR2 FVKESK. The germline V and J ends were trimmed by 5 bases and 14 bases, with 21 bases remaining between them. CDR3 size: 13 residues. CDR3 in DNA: TGTGCCAGCAGCTGGTGGGACACCGGATTAGTGTTCTTT. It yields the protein CASSWWDTGLVFF.

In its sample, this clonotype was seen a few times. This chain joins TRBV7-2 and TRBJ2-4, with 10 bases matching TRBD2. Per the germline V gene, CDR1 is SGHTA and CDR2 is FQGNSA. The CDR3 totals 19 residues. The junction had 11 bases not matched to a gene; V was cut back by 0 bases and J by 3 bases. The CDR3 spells CASSLAELAGRKGKNIQYF. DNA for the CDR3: TGTGCCAGCAGCTTAGCAGAACTAGCGGGAAGGAAGGGCAAAAACATTCAGTACTTC.

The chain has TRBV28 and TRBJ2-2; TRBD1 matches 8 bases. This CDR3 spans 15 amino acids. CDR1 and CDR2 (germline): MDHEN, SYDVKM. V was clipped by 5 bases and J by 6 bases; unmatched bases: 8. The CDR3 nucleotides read TGTGCCAGCAGTCGGACAGGGAAGGGTCCCGGGGAGCTGTTTTTT. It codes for CASSRTGKGPGELFF.

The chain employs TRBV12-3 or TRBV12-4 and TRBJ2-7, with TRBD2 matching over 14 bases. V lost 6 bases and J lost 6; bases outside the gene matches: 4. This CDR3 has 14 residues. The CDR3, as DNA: TGTGCCAGCAGGCCGGGACTAGCGGGAGTCGAGCAGTACTTC. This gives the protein CASRPGLAGVEQYF.

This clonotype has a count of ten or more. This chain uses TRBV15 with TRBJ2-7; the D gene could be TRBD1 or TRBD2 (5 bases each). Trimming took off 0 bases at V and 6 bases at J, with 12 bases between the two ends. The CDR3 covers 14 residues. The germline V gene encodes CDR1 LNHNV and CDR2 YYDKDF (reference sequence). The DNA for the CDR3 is TGTGCCACCAGCAGAGATCCCGGGGCTAGCGAGCAGTACGTC. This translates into CATSRDPGASEQYV.

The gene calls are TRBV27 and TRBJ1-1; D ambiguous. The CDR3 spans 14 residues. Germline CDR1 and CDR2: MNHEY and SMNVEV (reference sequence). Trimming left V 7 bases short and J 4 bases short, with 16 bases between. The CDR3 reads CASKIQTKVTEAFF. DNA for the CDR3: TGTGCCAGCAAAATTCAAACGAAAGTCACTGAAGCTTTCTTT.

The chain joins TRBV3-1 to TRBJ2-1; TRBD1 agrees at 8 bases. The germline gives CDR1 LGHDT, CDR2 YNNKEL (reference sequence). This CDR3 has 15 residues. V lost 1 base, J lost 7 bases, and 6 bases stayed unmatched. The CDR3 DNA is TGTGCCAGCAGCCAAGGGCAGGGGGCAAGTAATGAGCAGTTCTTC. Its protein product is CASSQGQGASNEQFF.

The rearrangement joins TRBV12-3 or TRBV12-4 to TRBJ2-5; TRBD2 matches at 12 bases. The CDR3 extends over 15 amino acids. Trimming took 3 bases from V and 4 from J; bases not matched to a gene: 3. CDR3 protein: CASSLTSGSGETQYF. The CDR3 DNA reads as TGTGCCAGCAGTTTGACTAGCGGGAGCGGAGAGACCCAGTACTTC.

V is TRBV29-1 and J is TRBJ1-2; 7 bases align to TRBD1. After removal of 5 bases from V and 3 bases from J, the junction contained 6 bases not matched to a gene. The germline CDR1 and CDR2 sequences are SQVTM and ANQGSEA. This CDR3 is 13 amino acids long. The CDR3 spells CSVTGDPYYGYTF. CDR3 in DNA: TGCAGCGTTACAGGGGACCCCTACTATGGCTACACCTTC.

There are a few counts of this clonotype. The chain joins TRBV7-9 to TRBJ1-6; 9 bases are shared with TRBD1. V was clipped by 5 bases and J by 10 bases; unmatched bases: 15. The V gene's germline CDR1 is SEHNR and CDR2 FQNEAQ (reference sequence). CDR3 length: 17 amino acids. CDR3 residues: CASSARTPGQGGSPLHF. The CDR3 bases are TGTGCCAGCAGCGCAAGGACCCCGGGACAGGGTGGATCACCCCTCCACTTT. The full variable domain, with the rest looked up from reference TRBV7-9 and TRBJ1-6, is DTGVSQNPRHKITKRGQNVTFRCDPISEHNRLYWYRQTLGQGPEFLTYFQNEAQLEKSRLLSDRFSAERPKGSFSTLEIQRTEQGDSAMYLCASSARTPGQGGSPLHFGNGTRLTVT.

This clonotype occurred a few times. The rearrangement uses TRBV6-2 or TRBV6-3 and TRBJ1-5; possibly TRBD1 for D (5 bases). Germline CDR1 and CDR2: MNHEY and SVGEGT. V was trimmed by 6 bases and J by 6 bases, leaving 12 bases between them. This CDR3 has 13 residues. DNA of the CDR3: TGTGCCAGCAGCTTCGACAGAGCTCAGCCCCAGCATTTT. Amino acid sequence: CASSFDRAQPQHF.

The CDR3 sequence is CASSFKAGVTDTQYF. The CDR3 bases are TGTGCCAGCAGTTTTAAGGCGGGAGTCACAGATACGCAGTATTTT. V usage is TRBV12-3 or TRBV12-4 and J usage is TRBJ2-3, with 7 bases that match TRBD2. This CDR3 has 15 residues. V was clipped by 3 bases and J by 2 bases; unmatched bases: 5.

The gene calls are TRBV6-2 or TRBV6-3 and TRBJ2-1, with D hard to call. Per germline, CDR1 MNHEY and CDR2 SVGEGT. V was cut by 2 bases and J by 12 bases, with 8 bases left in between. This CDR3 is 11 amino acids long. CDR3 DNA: TGTGCCAGCAGTTACGTGCAGTCGCAGTTCTTC. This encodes CASSYVQSQFF.

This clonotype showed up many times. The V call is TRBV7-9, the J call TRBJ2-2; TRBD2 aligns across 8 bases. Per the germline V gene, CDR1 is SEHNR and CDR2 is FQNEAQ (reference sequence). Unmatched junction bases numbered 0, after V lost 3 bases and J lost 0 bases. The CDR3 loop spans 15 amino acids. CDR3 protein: CASSFSGTNTGELFF. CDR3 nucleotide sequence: TGTGCCAGCAGCTTTAGCGGGACGAACACCGGGGAGCTGTTTTTT.

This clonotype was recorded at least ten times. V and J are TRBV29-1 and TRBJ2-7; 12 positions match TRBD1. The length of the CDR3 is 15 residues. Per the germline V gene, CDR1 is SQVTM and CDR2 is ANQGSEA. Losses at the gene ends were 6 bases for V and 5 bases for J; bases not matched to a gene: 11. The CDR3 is CSVKSGTGGFDEQYF. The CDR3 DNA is TGCAGCGTGAAGTCCGGGACAGGGGGCTTCGACGAGCAGTACTTC.

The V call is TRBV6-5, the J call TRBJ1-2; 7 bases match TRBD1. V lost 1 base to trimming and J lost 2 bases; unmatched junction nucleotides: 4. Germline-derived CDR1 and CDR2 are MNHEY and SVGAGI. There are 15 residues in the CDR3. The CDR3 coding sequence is TGTGCCAGCAGTTACTTCTACAGGGGAAACTATGGCTACACCTTC. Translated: CASSYFYRGNYGYTF.

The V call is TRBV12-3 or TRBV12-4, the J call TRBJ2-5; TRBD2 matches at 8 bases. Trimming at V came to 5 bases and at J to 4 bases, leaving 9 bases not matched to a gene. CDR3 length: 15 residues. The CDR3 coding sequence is TGTGCCAGCAGTGGTGACCGGGAGGGGCGAGAGACCCAGTACTTC. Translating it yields CASSGDREGRETQYF.

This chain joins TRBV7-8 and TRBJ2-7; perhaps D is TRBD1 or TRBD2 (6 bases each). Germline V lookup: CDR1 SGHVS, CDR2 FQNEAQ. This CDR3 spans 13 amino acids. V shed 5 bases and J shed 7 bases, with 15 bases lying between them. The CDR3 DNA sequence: TGTGCCAGCAGCCCCAGGGGAGGCCCAGAGCAGTACGTC. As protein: CASSPRGGPEQYV.

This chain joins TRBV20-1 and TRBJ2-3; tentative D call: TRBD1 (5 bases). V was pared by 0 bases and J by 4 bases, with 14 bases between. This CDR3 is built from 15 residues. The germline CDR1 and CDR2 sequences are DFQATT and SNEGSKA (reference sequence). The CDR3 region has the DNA TGCAGTGCTAGAGATCCGAAAACAGGCGCAGATACGCAGTATTTT. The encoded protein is CSARDPKTGADTQYF.

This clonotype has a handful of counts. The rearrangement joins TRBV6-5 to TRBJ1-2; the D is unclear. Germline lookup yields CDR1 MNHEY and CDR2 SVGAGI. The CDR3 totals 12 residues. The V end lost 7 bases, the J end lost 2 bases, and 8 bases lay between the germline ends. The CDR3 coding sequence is TGTGCCAGCACGGACGGGAACTATGGCTACACCTTC. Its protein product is CASTDGNYGYTF.

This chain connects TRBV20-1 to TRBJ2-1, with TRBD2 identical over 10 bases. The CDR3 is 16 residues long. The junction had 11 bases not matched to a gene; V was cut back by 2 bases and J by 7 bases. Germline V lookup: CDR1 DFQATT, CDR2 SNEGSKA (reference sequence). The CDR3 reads CSARKLAGEGWNEQFF. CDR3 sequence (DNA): TGCAGTGCTAGAAAGCTAGCGGGAGAAGGATGGAATGAGCAGTTCTTC.

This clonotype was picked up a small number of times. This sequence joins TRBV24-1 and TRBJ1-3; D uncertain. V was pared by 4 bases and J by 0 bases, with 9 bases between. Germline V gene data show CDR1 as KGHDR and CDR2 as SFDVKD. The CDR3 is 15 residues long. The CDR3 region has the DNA TGTGCCACCAGTGACAGCCTCAGCTCTGGAAACACCATATATTTT. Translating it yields CATSDSLSSGNTIYF.

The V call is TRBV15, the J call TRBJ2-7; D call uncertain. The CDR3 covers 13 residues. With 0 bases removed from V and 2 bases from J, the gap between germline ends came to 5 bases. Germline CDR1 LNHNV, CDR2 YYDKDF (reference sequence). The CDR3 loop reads CATSRDGPYEQYF. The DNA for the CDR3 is TGTGCCACCAGCAGAGATGGACCCTACGAGCAGTACTTC.

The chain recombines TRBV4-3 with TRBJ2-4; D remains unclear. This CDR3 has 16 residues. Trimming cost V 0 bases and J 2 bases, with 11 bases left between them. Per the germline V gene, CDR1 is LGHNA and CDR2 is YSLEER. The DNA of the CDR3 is TGCGCCAGCAGCCAAGATTTCTGGGGTTCCAAAAACATTCAGTACTTC. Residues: CASSQDFWGSKNIQYF.

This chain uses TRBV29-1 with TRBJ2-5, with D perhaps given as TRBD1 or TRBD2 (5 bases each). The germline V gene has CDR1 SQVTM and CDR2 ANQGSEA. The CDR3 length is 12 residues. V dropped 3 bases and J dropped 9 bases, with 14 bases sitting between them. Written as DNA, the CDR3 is TGCAGCGTTGAGACGGTGGGGGAGCCCCAGTACTTC. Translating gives CSVETVGEPQYF.

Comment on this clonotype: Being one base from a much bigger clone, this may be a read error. CDR3 nucleotides: TGTGTCAGCAGTTCGGGGATCGTCTATGGCTACACCTTC. Its protein is CVSSSGIVYGYTF. The V gene is TRBV6-5, the J gene TRBJ1-2; unclear D gene. Germline V gene lookup returns CDR1 MNHEY and CDR2 SVGAGI. The CDR3 totals 13 residues.

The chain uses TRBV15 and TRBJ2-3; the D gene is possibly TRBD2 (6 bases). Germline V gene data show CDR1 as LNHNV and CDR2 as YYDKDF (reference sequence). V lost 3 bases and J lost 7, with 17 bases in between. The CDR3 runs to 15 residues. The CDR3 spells CATSSARRELYTQYF. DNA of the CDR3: TGTGCCACCAGCAGTGCTCGGCGGGAATTATATACGCAGTATTTT.

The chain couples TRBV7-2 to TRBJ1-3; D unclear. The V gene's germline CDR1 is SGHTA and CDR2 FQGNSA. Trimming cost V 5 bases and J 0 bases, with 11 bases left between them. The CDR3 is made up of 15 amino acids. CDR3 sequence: CASSPRTASGNTIYF. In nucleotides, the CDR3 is TGTGCCAGCAGCCCGCGGACGGCCTCTGGAAACACCATATATTTT.

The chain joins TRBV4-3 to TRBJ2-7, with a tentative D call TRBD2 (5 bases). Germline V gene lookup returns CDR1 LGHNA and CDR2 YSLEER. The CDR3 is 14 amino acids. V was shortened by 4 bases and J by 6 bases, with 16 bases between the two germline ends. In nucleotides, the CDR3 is TGCGCCAGCAGCCCCGAATTTGGGAGTACCGAGCAGTACGTC. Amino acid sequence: CASSPEFGSTEQYV.

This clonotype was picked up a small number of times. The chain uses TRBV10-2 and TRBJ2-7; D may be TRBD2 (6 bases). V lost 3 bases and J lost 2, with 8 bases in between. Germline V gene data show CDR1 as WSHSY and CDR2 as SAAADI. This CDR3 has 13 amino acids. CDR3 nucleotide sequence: TGCGCCAGCAGTGATCTAGCGACCTACGAGCAGTACTTC. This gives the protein CASSDLATYEQYF.